This entry concerns a single TCR beta chain. The antigen remains unidentified. These data originate in a study of cytomegalovirus exposure and HLA in healthy donors. Background on the study: The platform used for the roughly 110 validation repertoires matched that of the 650 to 750 first-cohort repertoires, a later analysis reported.

J lost 7 bases, V lost 1 base, and 5 bases had no gene match. CDR3 length: 15 residues. Germline V lookup: CDR1 MNHNY, CDR2 SVGAGI (reference sequence). Clones were sequenced by immunoSEQ multiplex PCR, and TCRdb holds only the in-frame ones, with some missing. Of more than 140,000 clones in the sample, roughly 91% are singletons; the top ten hold more than 2.5%. Findings and caveats of the study: Subsequent analysis showed first-cohort TCR clusters tending to co-occur in roughly 130 validation repertoires. Listed as cytomegalovirus-associated were over 150 TCR beta chains.

The sequence was obtained from a woman aged 18-30 years in good health and CMV-seropositive. The V gene is TRBV6-6, the J gene TRBJ2-2; 8 positions match TRBD2. The sample was PBMCs. The CDR3 here is CASSYWREAGGELFF. The CDR3, as DNA: TGTGCCAGCAGTTACTGGCGGGAGGCTGGCGGGGAGCTGTTTTTT.